What follows describes a single TCR beta chain. Its matching antigen is unknown. The sample originates from a study of response to subunit inactivated influenza vaccine. This CDR3 region has 14 residues. V was pared by 3 bases and J by 3 bases, with 12 bases between. CDR1 is SGHDT and CDR2 is YYEEEE in the germline V gene. Regarding the study as a whole: Authors proposed each seasonal influenza vaccination draws in few new T cells.

TCRdb re-called the RT-PCR reads through MiXCR, storing one row per CDR3 protein. The table has more than 700,000 distinct CDR3 sequences, over 20% seen once. The starting material was PBMCs from blood, obtained about 5 days after vaccination. This rearrangement joins TRBV5-6 to TRBJ1-2; possible D gene TRBD1, 5 bases. The origin of this receptor is a man aged 50-60 years who received an inactivated influenza vaccine. The CDR3 spells CASSSHSGHYGYTF. In DNA, the CDR3 is TGTGCCAGCAGCTCCCATTCAGGGCACTATGGCTACACCTTC.